This is a list of T cell receptor beta chains from one sample in a study of blood T cell repertoires in COVID-19. TCRdb keeps only in-frame clones here, not all; method: immunoSEQ multiplex PCR. The sample yields 95,000 to 150,000 clones, roughly 90% seen once. Sequencing was performed on peripheral blood. These receptors all come from a man aged 40-49 years with acute or convalescent COVID-19. The CDR3 runs from the conserved cysteine through the conserved F or W. Each record gives: V gene, clone size, J gene, D gene, CDR3 DNA, CDR3 protein. A D gene is named only where the DNA matches it firmly. Clone size, where shown, is once, few, many, or a class for clones that have expanded.

V gene: TRBV6-2/TRBV6-3; clone size: .; J gene: TRBJ2-2; D gene: .; CDR3 DNA: TGTGCCAGCAGTTCACAGGGAATCGCGAACACCGGGGAGCTGTTTTTT; CDR3 protein: CASSSQGIANTGELFF
V gene: TRBV3-1/TRBV3-2; clone size: .; J gene: TRBJ2-2; D gene: .; CDR3 DNA: TGTGCCAGCAGCCAGGAGATCTCAGGGCGAAACACCGGGGAGCTGTTTTTT; CDR3 protein: CASSQEISGRNTGELFF
V gene: TRBV3-1/TRBV3-2; clone size: once; J gene: TRBJ1-5; D gene: .; CDR3 DNA: TGTGCCAGCAGCCAAGATATCAATCAGCCCCAGCATTTT; CDR3 protein: CASSQDINQPQHF
V gene: TRBV29-1; clone size: .; J gene: TRBJ1-2; D gene: TRBD1; CDR3 DNA: TGCAGCGCCAGACAGACAGGGCGGTATGGCTACACCTTC; CDR3 protein: CSARQTGRYGYTF
V gene: TRBV10-3; clone size: once; J gene: TRBJ2-1; D gene: TRBD2; CDR3 DNA: TGTGCCATCAGTGAGTCGGGGTCGGGAGGGAACAATGAGCAGTTCTTC; CDR3 protein: CAISESGSGGNNEQFF
V gene: TRBV7-2; clone size: .; J gene: TRBJ1-2; D gene: .; CDR3 DNA: TGTGCCAGCAGCTCGCCCTCCCGGGACTATGGCTACACCTTC; CDR3 protein: CASSSPSRDYGYTF
V gene: TRBV4-1; clone size: .; J gene: TRBJ1-1; D gene: .; CDR3 DNA: TGCGCCAGCAGCCACCAGGGAACGAACACTGAAGCTTTCTTT; CDR3 protein: CASSHQGTNTEAFF
V gene: TRBV5-1; clone size: once; J gene: TRBJ2-1; D gene: TRBD2; CDR3 DNA: TGCGCCAGCAGCTTGGGCCTAGCGGGAGGCCACAATGAGCAGTTCTTC; CDR3 protein: CASSLGLAGGHNEQFF
V gene: TRBV5-6; clone size: .; J gene: TRBJ1-3; D gene: .; CDR3 DNA: TGTGCCAGCAGCTTGGAGCGGGGTTCGGCTGGAAACACCATATATTTT; CDR3 protein: CASSLERGSAGNTIYF
V gene: TRBV19; clone size: .; J gene: TRBJ2-2; D gene: .; CDR3 DNA: TGTGCCAGTAGTATTAGTACAGGTTCGAACACCGGGGAGCTGTTTTTT; CDR3 protein: CASSISTGSNTGELFF
V gene: TRBV11-2; clone size: .; J gene: TRBJ1-1; D gene: TRBD1; CDR3 DNA: TGTGCCAGCAGCCCGGACAGGGCTACCACTGAAGCTTTCTTT; CDR3 protein: CASSPDRATTEAFF
V gene: TRBV6-1; clone size: .; J gene: TRBJ2-7; D gene: TRBD1; CDR3 DNA: TGTGCCAGCAGTGACAGGGGGTGGGACGAGCAGTACTTC; CDR3 protein: CASSDRGWDEQYF
V gene: TRBV7-2; clone size: .; J gene: TRBJ1-5; D gene: .; CDR3 DNA: TGTGCCAGCAGCCCCTTACCAGGGCCTAATCAGCCCCAGCATTTT; CDR3 protein: CASSPLPGPNQPQHF
V gene: TRBV7-9; clone size: .; J gene: TRBJ2-1; D gene: .; CDR3 DNA: TGTGCCAGCAGCTTAGGGGGTTGGGGGGAATCCTACAATGAGCAGTTCTTC; CDR3 protein: CASSLGGWGESYNEQFF
V gene: TRBV19; clone size: once; J gene: TRBJ2-2; D gene: TRBD1; CDR3 DNA: TGTGCCAGTAGTGGGACAGTAAACACCGGGGAGCTGTTTTTT; CDR3 protein: CASSGTVNTGELFF
V gene: TRBV5-6; clone size: .; J gene: TRBJ2-3; D gene: .; CDR3 DNA: TGTGCCAGCAGCTTGGTAGCTAGCACAGATACGCAGTATTTT; CDR3 protein: CASSLVASTDTQYF
V gene: TRBV29-1; clone size: .; J gene: TRBJ1-3; D gene: TRBD1; CDR3 DNA: TGCAGCGTACAGGGGGCAATTGGAAACACCATATATTTT; CDR3 protein: CSVQGAIGNTIYF
V gene: TRBV29-1; clone size: .; J gene: TRBJ2-7; D gene: TRBD2; CDR3 DNA: TGCAGCGTTGATATGACTAGCGGGAGAGGCGAGCAGTACTTC; CDR3 protein: CSVDMTSGRGEQYF
V gene: TRBV5-1; clone size: .; J gene: TRBJ1-1; D gene: TRBD1; CDR3 DNA: TGCGCCAGCAGCTCCCCACCTAGCAGGGGGGCGGGTTCTTGGAACACTGAAGCTTTCTTT; CDR3 protein: CASSSPPSRGAGSWNTEAFF
V gene: TRBV7-6; clone size: .; J gene: TRBJ1-1; D gene: .; CDR3 DNA: TGTGCCAGCAGCGAACGACAGAACACTGAAGCTTTCTTT; CDR3 protein: CASSERQNTEAFF
V gene: TRBV30; clone size: .; J gene: TRBJ2-7; D gene: .; CDR3 DNA: TGTGCCTGGAGTTCTGGTCAGTACTACGAGCAGTACTTC; CDR3 protein: CAWSSGQYYEQYF
V gene: TRBV5-1; clone size: .; J gene: TRBJ1-2; D gene: TRBD1; CDR3 DNA: TGCGCCAGCAGCCCCGGGAGGGGGCAGGTTGGCTACACCTTC; CDR3 protein: CASSPGRGQVGYTF
V gene: TRBV12-3/TRBV12-4; clone size: few; J gene: TRBJ2-7; D gene: TRBD2; CDR3 DNA: TGTGCCACCATGGGGGGGAGTTCCTACGAGCAGTACTTC; CDR3 protein: CATMGGSSYEQYF
V gene: TRBV5-5; clone size: .; J gene: TRBJ2-7; D gene: TRBD1; CDR3 DNA: TGTGCCAGCAGCTTGGCCACAGGGGAATACGAGCAGTACTTC; CDR3 protein: CASSLATGEYEQYF
V gene: TRBV21-1; clone size: .; J gene: TRBJ2-2; D gene: .; CDR3 DNA: TGTGCCAGCAGCAAAAGCCCTGGTGGTTTAGCGGGAGGAAAGACCGGGGAGCTGTTTTTT; CDR3 protein: CASSKSPGGLAGGKTGELFF
V gene: TRBV9; clone size: .; J gene: TRBJ1-4; D gene: TRBD1; CDR3 DNA: TGTGCCAGCAGCCCGGGACAGTACAGAGAAAAACTGTTTTTT; CDR3 protein: CASSPGQYREKLFF
V gene: TRBV3-1/TRBV3-2; clone size: once; J gene: TRBJ1-5; D gene: .; CDR3 DNA: TGTGCCAGCAGCCGAACGGGGCAGCCCCAGCATTTT; CDR3 protein: CASSRTGQPQHF
V gene: TRBV5-6; clone size: .; J gene: TRBJ2-1; D gene: .; CDR3 DNA: TGTGCCAGCAGCCTACTAGCACACGAGCAGTTCTTC; CDR3 protein: CASSLLAHEQFF
V gene: TRBV5-1; clone size: few; J gene: TRBJ1-3; D gene: .; CDR3 DNA: TGCGCCAGCAGTACTAATCGTGGAAACACCATATATTTT; CDR3 protein: CASSTNRGNTIYF
V gene: TRBV21-1; clone size: .; J gene: TRBJ2-1; D gene: .; CDR3 DNA: TGTGCCAGCAGCAAAGTACGACGGGCAGGGTGGTTCTGCAATGAGCAGTTCTTC; CDR3 protein: CASSKVRRAGWFCNEQFF
V gene: TRBV5-1; clone size: .; J gene: TRBJ1-3; D gene: TRBD1; CDR3 DNA: TGCGCCAGCAGCTTGGAGGGACAGGGGAAGGCTGGAAACACCATATATTTT; CDR3 protein: CASSLEGQGKAGNTIYF
V gene: TRBV3-1/TRBV3-2; clone size: once; J gene: TRBJ1-1; D gene: .; CDR3 DNA: TGTGCCAGCAGCCGGTCCCAGGGCCTCGGCACTGAAGCTTTCTTT; CDR3 protein: CASSRSQGLGTEAFF
V gene: TRBV20-1; clone size: .; J gene: TRBJ2-3; D gene: .; CDR3 DNA: TGCAGTGCTGGTGGGGGCAATTCGGCCACAGATACGCAGTATTTT; CDR3 protein: CSAGGGNSATDTQYF
V gene: TRBV19; clone size: .; J gene: TRBJ1-1; D gene: TRBD1; CDR3 DNA: TGTGCCAGTAGTTCGACAGGGGTGAACACTGAAGCTTTCTTT; CDR3 protein: CASSSTGVNTEAFF
V gene: TRBV6-1; clone size: .; J gene: TRBJ1-1; D gene: TRBD1; CDR3 DNA: TGTGCCAGCAGGGCAGAAGGGGGCTTTGGGACTGAAGCTTTCTTT; CDR3 protein: CASRAEGGFGTEAFF
V gene: TRBV5-1; clone size: .; J gene: TRBJ2-5; D gene: .; CDR3 DNA: TGCGCCAGCAGCCCACCGACAGGAACTCAAGAGACCCAGTACTTC; CDR3 protein: CASSPPTGTQETQYF
V gene: TRBV5-8; clone size: .; J gene: TRBJ1-5; D gene: .; CDR3 DNA: TGTGCCAGCAGCTTTTATATTACCGGACTGCTCAATCAGCCCCAGCATTTT; CDR3 protein: CASSFYITGLLNQPQHF
V gene: TRBV11-2; clone size: .; J gene: TRBJ2-3; D gene: TRBD1; CDR3 DNA: TGTGCCAGCAGCCTCACAGGGGATACCCTGGGGTCGCAGTATTTT; CDR3 protein: CASSLTGDTLGSQYF
V gene: TRBV30; clone size: .; J gene: TRBJ1-1; D gene: .; CDR3 DNA: TGTGCCTGTAACCAACGGGGGAACACTGAAGCTTTCTTT; CDR3 protein: CACNQRGNTEAFF
V gene: TRBV6-2/TRBV6-3; clone size: few; J gene: TRBJ1-1; D gene: .; CDR3 DNA: TGTGCCAGCAGTTTTCGTATGAACACTGAAGCTTTCTTT; CDR3 protein: CASSFRMNTEAFF